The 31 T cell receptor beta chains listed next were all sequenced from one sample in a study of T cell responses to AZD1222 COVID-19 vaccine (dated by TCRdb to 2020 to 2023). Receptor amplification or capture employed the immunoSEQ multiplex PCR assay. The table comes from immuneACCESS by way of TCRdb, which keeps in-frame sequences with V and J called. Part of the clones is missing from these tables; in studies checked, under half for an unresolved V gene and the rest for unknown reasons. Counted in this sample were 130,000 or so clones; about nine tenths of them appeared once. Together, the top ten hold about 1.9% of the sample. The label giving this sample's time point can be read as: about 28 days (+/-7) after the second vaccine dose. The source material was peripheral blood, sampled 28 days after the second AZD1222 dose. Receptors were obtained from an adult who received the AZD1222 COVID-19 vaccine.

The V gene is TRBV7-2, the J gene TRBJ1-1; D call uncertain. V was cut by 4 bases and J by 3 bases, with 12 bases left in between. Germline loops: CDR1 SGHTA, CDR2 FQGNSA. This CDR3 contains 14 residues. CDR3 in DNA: TGTGCCAGCAGCTCCCCGGACGGGCACACTGAAGCTTTCTTT. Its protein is CASSSPDGHTEAFF.

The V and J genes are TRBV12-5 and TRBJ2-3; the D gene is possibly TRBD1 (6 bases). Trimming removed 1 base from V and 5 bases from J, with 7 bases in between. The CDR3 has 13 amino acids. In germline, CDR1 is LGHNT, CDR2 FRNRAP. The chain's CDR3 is CASGLGTVDTQYF. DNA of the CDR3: TGTGCTAGTGGTTTGGGGACAGTAGATACGCAGTATTTT.

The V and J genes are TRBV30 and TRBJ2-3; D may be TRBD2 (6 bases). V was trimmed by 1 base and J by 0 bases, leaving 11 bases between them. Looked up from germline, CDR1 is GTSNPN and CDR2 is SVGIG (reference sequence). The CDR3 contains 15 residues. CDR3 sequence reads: CAWSGVAGSTDTQYF. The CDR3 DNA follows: TGTGCCTGGAGTGGTGTGGCGGGAAGCACAGATACGCAGTATTTT.

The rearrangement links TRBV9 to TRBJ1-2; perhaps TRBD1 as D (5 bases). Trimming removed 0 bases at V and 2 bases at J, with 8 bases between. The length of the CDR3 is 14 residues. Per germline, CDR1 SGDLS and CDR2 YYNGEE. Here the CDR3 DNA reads TGTGCCAGCAGCGTAGCTGGGGGAAACTATGGCTACACCTTC. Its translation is CASSVAGGNYGYTF.

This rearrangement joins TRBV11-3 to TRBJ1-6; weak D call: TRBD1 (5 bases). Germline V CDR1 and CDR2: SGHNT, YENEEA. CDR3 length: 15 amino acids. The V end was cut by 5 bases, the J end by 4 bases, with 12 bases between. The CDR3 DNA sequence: TGTGCCAGCAGCCCATCGGGACGGTATAATTCACCCCTCCACTTT. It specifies CASSPSGRYNSPLHF.

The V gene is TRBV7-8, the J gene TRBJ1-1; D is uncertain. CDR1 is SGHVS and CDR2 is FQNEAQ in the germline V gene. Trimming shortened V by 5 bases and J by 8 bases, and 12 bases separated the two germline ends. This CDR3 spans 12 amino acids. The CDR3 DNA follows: TGTGCCAGCAGCCCATCGCGGAGAGAAGCTTTCTTT. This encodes CASSPSRREAFF. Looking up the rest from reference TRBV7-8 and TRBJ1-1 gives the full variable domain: GAGVSQSPRYKVAKRGQDVALRCDPISGHVSLFWYQQALGQGPEFLTYFQNEAQLDKSGLPSDRFFAERPEGSVSTLKIQRTQQEDSAVYLCASSPSRREAFFGQGTRLTVV.

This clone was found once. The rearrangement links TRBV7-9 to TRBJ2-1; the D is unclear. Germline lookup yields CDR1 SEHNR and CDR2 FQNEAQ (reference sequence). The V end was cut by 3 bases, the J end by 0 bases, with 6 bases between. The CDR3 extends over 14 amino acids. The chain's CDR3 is CASSLLSSYNEQFF. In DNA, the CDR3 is TGTGCCAGCAGCTTGCTCAGCTCCTACAATGAGCAGTTCTTC.

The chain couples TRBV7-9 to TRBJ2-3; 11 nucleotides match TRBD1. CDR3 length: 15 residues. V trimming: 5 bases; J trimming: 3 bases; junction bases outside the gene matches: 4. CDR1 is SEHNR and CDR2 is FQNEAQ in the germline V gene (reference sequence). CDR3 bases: TGTGCCAGCAGCGCCGGGACAGGGGGGACAGATACGCAGTATTTT. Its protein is CASSAGTGGTDTQYF.

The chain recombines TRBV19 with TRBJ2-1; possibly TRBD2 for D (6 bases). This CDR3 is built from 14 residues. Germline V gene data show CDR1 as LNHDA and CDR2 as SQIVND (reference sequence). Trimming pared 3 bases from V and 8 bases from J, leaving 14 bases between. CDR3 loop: CASSIRDSSYEQFF. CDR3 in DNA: TGTGCCAGTAGTATCCGGGACTCTAGCTATGAGCAGTTCTTC.

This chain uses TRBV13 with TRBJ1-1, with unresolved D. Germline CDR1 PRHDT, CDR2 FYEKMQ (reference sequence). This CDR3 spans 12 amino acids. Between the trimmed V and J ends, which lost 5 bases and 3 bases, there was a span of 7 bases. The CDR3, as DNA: TGTGCCAGCAGCCAAGTCGACACTGAAGCTTTCTTT. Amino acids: CASSQVDTEAFF.

The CDR3 DNA reads as TGTGCCAGCTCACCACCTAATACAGGGGGCACTGAAGCTTTCTTT. Its protein product is CASSPPNTGGTEAFF. V usage is TRBV18 and J usage is TRBJ1-1; 8 positions agree with TRBD1. Germline CDR1 KGHSH, CDR2 LQKENI. Trimming cost V 0 bases and J 4 bases; bases outside gene matches: 4. The CDR3 sequence is 15 residues long.

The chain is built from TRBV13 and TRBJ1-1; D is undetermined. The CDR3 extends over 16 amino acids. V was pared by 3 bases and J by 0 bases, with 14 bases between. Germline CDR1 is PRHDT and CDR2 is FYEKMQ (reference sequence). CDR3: CASSFWLTAMNTEAFF. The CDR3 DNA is TGTGCCAGCAGCTTCTGGCTTACGGCAATGAACACTGAAGCTTTCTTT.

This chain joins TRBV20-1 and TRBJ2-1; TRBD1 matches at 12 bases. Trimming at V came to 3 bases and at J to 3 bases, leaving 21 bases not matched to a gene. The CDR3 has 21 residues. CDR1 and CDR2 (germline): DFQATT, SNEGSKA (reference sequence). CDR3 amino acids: CSASGSVRDRGRVGNYNEQFF. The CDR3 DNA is TGCAGTGCTAGTGGGTCGGTCCGGGACAGGGGGCGAGTCGGTAACTACAATGAGCAGTTCTTC.

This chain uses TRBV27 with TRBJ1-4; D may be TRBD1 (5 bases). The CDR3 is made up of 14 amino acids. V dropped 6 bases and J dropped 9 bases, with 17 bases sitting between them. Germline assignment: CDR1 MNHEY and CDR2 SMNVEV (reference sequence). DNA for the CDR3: TGTGCCAGCAGCCTAAGGGGTCAGCGTCAAAAACTGTTTTTT. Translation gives CASSLRGQRQKLFF.

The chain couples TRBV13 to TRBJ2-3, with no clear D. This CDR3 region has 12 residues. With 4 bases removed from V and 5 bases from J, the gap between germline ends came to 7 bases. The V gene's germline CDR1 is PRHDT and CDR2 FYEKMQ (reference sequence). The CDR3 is CASSSLRDTQYF. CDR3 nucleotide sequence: TGTGCCAGCAGCTCCCTGAGAGATACGCAGTATTTT.

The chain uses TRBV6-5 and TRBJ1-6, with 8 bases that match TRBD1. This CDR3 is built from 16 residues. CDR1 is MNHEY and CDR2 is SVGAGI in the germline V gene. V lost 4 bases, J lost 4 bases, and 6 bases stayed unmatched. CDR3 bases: TGTGCCAGCAGTTTCTCACAGGGGGGGTATAATTCACCCCTCCACTTT. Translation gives CASSFSQGGYNSPLHF.

The CDR3 region has the DNA TGCGCCAGCAGCCAACTCGCAGGGGGAGTCTTTGGCTACACCTTC. It yields the protein CASSQLAGGVFGYTF. V is TRBV4-1 and J is TRBJ1-2, with 7 bases identical to TRBD1. This CDR3 spans 15 amino acids. V was clipped by 2 bases and J by 7 bases; unmatched bases: 10. Germline CDR1 and CDR2: MGHRA and YSYEKL.

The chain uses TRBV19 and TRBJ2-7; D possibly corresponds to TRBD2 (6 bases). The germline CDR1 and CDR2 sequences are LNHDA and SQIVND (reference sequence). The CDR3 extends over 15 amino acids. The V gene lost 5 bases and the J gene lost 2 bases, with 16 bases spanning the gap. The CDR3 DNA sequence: TGTGCCAGTAGTCCTACCGGGACTTCAACCTACGAGCAGTACGTC. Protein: CASSPTGTSTYEQYV.

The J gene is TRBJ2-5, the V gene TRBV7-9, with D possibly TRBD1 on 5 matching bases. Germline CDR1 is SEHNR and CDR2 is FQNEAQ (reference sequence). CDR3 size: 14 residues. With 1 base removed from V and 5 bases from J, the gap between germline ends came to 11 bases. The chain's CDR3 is CASSLDRGGETQYF. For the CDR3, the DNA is TGTGCCAGCAGCTTAGATAGGGGTGGGGAGACCCAGTACTTC.

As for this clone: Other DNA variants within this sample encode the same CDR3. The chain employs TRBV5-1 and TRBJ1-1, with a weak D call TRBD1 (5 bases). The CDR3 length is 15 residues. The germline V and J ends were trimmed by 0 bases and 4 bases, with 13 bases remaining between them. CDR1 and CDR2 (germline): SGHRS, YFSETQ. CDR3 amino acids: CASSLEGGGGTEAFF. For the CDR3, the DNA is TGCGCCAGCAGCTTGGAGGGCGGGGGGGGCACTGAAGCTTTCTTT.

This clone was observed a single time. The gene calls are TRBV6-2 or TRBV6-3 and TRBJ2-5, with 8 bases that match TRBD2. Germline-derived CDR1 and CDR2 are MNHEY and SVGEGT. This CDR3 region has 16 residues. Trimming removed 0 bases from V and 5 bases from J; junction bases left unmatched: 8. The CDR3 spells CASSYSAGGSWETQYF. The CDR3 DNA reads TGTGCCAGCAGTTACTCCGCGGGGGGCTCTTGGGAGACCCAGTACTTC.

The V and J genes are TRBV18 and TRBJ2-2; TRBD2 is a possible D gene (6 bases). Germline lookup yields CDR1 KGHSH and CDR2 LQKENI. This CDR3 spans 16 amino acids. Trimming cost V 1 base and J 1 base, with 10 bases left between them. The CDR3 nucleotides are TGTGCCAGCTCACCACAGGGAGGTAGGAACACCGGGGAGCTGTTTTTT. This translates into CASSPQGGRNTGELFF.

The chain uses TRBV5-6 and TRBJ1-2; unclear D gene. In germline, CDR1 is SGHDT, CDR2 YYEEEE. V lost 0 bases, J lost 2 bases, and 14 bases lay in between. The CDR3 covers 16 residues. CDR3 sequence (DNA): TGTGCCAGCAGCTTGGCCAACGGGCCAGAGAACTATGGCTACACCTTC. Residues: CASSLANGPENYGYTF.

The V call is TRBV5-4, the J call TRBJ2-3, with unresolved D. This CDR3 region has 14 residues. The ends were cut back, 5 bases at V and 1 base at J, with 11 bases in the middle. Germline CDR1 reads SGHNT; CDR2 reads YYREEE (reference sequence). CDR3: CASSGGWGTDTQYF. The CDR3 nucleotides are TGTGCCAGCAGTGGTGGGTGGGGCACAGATACGCAGTATTTT.

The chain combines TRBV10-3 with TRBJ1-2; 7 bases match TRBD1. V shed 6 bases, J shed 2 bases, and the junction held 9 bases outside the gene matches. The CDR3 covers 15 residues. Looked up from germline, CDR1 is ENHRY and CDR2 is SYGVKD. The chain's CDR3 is CAIRESGTENYGYTF. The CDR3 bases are TGTGCCATCAGGGAATCCGGGACAGAAAACTATGGCTACACCTTC.

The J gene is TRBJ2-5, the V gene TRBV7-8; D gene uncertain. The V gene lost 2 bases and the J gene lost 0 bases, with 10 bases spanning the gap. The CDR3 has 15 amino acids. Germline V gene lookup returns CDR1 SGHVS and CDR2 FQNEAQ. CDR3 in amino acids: CASSLTQPHQETQYF. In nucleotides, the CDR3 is TGTGCCAGCAGCTTAACGCAGCCCCACCAAGAGACCCAGTACTTC. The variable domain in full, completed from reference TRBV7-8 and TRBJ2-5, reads GAGVSQSPRYKVAKRGQDVALRCDPISGHVSLFWYQQALGQGPEFLTYFQNEAQLDKSGLPSDRFFAERPEGSVSTLKIQRTQQEDSAVYLCASSLTQPHQETQYFGPGTRLLVL.

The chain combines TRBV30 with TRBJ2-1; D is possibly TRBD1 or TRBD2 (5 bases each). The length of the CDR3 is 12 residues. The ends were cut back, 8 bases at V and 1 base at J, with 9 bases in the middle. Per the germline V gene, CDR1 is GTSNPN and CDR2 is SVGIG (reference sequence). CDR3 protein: CAGGASYNEQFF. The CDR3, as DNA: TGTGCCGGGGGTGCTTCCTACAATGAGCAGTTCTTC.

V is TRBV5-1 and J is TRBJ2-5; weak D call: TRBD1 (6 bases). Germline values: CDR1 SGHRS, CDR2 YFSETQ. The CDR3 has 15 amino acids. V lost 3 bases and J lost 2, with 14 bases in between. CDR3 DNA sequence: TGCGCCAGCAGCTGGGGGCTGGGGTATCAAGAGACCCAGTACTTC. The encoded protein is CASSWGLGYQETQYF.

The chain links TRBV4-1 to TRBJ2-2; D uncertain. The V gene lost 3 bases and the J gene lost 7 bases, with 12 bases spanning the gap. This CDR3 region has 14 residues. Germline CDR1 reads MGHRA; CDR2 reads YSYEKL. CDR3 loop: CASSQGHPDGELFF. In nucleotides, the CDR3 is TGCGCCAGCAGCCAGGGCCACCCCGACGGGGAGCTGTTTTTT.

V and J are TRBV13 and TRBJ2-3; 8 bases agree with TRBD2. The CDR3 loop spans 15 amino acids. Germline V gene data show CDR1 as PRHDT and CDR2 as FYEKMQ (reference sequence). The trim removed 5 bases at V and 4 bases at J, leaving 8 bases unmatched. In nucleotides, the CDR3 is TGTGCCAGCAGCCCGGGACTAGTGAGAGCAGATACGCAGTATTTT. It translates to CASSPGLVRADTQYF. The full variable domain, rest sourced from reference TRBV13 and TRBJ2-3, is AAGVIQSPRHLIKEKRETATLKCYPIPRHDTVYWYQQGPGQDPQFLISFYEKMQSDKGSIPDRFSAQQFSDYHSELNMSSLELGDSALYFCASSPGLVRADTQYFGPGTRLTVL.

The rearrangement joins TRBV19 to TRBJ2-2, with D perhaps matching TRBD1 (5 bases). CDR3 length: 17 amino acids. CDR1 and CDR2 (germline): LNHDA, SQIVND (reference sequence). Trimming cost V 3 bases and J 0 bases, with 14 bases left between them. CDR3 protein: CASSIGWGSPNTGELFF. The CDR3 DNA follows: TGTGCCAGTAGTATTGGGTGGGGCAGCCCGAACACCGGGGAGCTGTTTTTT.